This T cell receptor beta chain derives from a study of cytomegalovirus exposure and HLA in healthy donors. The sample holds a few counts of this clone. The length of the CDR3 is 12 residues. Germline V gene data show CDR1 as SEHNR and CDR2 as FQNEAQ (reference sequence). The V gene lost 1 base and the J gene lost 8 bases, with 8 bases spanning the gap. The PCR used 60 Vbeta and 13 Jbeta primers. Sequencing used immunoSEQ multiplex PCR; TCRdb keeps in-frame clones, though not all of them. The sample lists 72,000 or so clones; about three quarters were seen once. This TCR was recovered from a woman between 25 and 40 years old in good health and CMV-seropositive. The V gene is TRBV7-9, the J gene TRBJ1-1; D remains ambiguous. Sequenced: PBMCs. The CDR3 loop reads CASSLGGGEAFF. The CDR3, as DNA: TGTGCCAGCAGCTTAGGAGGCGGAGAAGCTTTCTTT. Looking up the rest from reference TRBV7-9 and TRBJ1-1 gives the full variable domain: DTGVSQNPRHKITKRGQNVTFRCDPISEHNRLYWYRQTLGQGPEFLTYFQNEAQLEKSRLLSDRFSAERPKGSFSTLEIQRTEQGDSAMYLCASSLGGGEAFFGQGTRLTVV.